This TCR beta chain was documented in a study of regulatory T cells in long-lasting Graves disease. As for the study in general: By definition, persistent Graves' disease involved antithyroid drugs for over 5 years alongside positive TSH receptor antibodies. The study's findings and limits: With persistent disease, TRBV28, TRBJ1-2 and TRBJ2-5 were the favored segments. The analysis examined peripheral blood only and excluded thyroid tissue.

CDR1 is MGHRA, CDR2 YSYEKL, per germline. V was cut by 1 base and J by 1 base, with 11 bases left in between. The CDR3 has 15 residues. This clonotype has only a few counts. The antigen remains undetermined. The time point here: persistent/refractory GD, antithyroid drugs over 5 years with positive TRAb. With RNA extracted from PBMCs as input, the TCR library was made. An endocrinology department in Xi'an, China, recruited the patients. Assembly of TCR beta libraries relied on iRepertoire HTBI primers together with Arm-PCR of CDR3 regions. From the multiplex PCR reads, TCRdb called clonotypes with MiXCR, one entry per CDR3 protein. The sample yields roughly 360,000 distinct CDR3 sequences, roughly 23% seen once.

This TCR was sampled from a woman in her thirties or forties with Graves disease. The gene calls are TRBV4-1 and TRBJ2-7, with D tentatively TRBD1 or TRBD2 (6 bases each). The source was peripheral blood mononuclear cells (PBMCs), collected when the disease was refractory, from a patient treated with antithyroid drugs. In DNA form, the CDR3 reads TGCGCCAGCAGCCAAGGGGAGGACAGATCCTACGAGCAGTACTTC. Protein: CASSQGEDRSYEQYF.